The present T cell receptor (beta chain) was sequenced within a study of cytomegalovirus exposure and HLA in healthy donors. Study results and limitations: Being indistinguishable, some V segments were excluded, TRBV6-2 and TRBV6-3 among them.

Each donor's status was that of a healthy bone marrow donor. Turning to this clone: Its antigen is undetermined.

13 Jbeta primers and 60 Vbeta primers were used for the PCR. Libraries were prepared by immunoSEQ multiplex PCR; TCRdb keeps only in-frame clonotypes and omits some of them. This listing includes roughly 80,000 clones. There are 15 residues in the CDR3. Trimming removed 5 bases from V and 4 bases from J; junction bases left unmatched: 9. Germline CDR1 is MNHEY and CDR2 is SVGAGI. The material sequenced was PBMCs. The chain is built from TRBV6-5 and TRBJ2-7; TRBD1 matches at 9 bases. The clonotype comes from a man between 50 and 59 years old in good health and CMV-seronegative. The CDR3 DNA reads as TGTGCCAGCAGTCCCGGGACAGGGCAGCCTTACGAGCAGTACTTC. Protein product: CASSPGTGQPYEQYF.